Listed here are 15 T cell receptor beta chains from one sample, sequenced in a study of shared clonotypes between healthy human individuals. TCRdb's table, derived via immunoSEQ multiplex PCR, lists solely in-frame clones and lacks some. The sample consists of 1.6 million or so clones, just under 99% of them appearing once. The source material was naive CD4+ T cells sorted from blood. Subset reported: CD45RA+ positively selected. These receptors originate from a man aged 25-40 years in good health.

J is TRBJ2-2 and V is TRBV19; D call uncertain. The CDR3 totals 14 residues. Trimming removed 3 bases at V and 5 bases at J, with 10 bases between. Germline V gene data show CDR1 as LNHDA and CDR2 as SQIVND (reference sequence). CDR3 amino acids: CASSILVGTGELFF. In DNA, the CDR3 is TGTGCCAGTAGTATTCTAGTAGGGACCGGGGAGCTGTTTTTT.

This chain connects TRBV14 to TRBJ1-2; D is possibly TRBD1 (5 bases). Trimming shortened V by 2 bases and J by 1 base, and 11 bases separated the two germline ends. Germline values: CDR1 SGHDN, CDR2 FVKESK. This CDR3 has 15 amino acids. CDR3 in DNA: TGTGCCAGCAGCCAAATGAAGGGGTTTAACTATGGCTACACCTTC. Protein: CASSQMKGFNYGYTF.

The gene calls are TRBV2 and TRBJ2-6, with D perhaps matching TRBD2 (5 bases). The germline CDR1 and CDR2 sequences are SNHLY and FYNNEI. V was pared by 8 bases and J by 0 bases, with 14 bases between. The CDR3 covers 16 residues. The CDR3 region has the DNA TGTGCCAGCCGAAGGACTGTAAACTCTGGGGCCAACGTCCTGACTTTC. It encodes CASRRTVNSGANVLTF.

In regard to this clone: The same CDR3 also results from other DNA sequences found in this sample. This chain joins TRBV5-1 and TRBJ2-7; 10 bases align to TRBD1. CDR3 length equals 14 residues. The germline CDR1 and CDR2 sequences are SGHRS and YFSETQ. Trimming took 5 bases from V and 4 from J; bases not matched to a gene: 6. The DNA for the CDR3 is TGCGCCAGCAGTCGTCCGGGACAGGGGTACGAGCAGTACTTC. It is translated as CASSRPGQGYEQYF.

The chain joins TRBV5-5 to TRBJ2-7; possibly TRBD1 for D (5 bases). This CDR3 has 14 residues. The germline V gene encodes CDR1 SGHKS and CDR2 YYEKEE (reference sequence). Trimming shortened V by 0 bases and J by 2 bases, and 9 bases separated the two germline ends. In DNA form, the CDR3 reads TGTGCCAGCAGCTTGGAATGGGGCCCCTACGAGCAGTACTTC. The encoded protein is CASSLEWGPYEQYF.

The CDR3 DNA sequence: TGTGCCAGCAGCCTAGGGTTGGGCAGATTGGACTCCTACAATGAGCAGTTCTTC. Protein product: CASSLGLGRLDSYNEQFF. The rearrangement links TRBV5-4 to TRBJ2-1, with D unclear. The CDR3 spans 18 residues. The germline gives CDR1 SGHNT, CDR2 YYREEE (reference sequence). Trimming shortened V by 4 bases and J by 0 bases, and 20 bases separated the two germline ends.

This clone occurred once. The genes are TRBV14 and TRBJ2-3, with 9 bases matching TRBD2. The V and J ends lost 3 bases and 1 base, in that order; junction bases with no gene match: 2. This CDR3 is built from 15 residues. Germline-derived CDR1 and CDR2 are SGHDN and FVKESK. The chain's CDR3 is CASSQTSGRTDTQYF. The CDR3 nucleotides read TGTGCCAGCAGCCAGACTAGCGGCCGCACAGATACGCAGTATTTT.

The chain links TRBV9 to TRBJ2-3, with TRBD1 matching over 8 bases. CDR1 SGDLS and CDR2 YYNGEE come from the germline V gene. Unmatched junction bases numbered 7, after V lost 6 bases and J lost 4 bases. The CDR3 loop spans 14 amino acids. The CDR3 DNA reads TGTGCCAGCAACCCCGGGACAGGCGCAGATACGCAGTATTTT. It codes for CASNPGTGADTQYF.

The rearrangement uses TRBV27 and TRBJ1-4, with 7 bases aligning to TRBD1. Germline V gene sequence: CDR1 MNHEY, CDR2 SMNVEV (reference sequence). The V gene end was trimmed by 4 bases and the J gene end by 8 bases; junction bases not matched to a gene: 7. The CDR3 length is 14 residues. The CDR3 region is CASSSRQGREKLFF. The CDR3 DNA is TGTGCCAGCAGTTCCAGACAGGGACGCGAAAAACTGTTTTTT.

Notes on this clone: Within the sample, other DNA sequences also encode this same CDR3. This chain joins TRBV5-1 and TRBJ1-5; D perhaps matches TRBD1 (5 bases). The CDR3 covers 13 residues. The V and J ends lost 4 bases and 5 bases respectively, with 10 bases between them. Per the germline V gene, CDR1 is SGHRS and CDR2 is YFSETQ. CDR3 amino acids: CASSPGGDQPQHF. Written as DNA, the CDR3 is TGCGCCAGCAGCCCGGGAGGGGATCAGCCCCAGCATTTT.

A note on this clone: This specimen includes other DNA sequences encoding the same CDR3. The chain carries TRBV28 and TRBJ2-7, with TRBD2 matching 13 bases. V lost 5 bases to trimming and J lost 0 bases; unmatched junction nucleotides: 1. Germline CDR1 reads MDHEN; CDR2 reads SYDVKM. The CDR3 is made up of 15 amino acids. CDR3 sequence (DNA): TGTGCCAGCAGTAGGACTAGCGGGAGCTCCTACGAGCAGTACTTC. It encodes CASSRTSGSSYEQYF.

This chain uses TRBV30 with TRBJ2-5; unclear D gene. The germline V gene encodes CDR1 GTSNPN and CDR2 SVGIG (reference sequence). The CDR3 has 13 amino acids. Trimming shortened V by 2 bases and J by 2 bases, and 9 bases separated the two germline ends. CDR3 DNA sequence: TGTGCCTGGAGTTTCTTCGGGCAAGAGACCCAGTACTTC. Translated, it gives CAWSFFGQETQYF.

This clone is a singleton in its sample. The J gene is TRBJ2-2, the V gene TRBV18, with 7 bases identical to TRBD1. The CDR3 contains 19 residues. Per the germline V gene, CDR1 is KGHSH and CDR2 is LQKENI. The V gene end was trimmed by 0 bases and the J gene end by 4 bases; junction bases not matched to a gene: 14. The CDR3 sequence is CASSPPQGVASPGTGELFF. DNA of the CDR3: TGTGCCAGCTCACCACCGCAGGGGGTAGCGTCGCCCGGCACCGGGGAGCTGTTTTTT. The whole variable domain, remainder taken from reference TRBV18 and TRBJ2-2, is NAGVMQNPRHLVRRRGQEARLRCSPMKGHSHVYWYRQLPEEGLKFMVYLQKENIIDESGMPKERFSAEFPKEGPSILRIQQVVRGDSAAYFCASSPPQGVASPGTGELFFGEGSRLTVL.

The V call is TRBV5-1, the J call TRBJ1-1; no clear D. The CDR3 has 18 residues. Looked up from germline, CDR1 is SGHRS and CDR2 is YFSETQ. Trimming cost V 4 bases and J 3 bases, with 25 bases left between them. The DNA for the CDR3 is TGCGCCAGCAGCCCCTCAGCCGGGTCCCAGTTCCCCTACACTGAAGCTTTCTTT. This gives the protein CASSPSAGSQFPYTEAFF.

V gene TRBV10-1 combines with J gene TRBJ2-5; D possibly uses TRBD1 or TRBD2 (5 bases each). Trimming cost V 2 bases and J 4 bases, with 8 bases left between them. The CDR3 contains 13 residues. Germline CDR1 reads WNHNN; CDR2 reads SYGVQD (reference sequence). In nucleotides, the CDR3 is TGCGCCAGCAGTGAGACCGGGACAGAGACCCAGTACTTC. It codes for CASSETGTETQYF.